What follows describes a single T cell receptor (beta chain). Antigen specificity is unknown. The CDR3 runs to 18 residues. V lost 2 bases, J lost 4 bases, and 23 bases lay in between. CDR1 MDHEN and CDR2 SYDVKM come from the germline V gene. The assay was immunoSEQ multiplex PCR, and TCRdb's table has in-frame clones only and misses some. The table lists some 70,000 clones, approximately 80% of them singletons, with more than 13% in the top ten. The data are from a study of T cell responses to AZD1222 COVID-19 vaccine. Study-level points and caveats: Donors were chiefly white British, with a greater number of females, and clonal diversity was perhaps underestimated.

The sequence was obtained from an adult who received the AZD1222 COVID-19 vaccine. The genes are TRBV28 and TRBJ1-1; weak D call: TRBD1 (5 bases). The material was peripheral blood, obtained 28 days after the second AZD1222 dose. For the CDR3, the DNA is TGTGCCAGCAGTTTAGTTAGCAGGGCCTTGGTTAAATCCACTGAAGCTTTCTTT. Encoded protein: CASSLVSRALVKSTEAFF.